Sequencing of this T cell receptor beta chain was carried out in a study of Ad26.COV2.S vaccination and SARS-CoV-2 variants (dated by TCRdb to the early 2020s). For the wider study: Donors in the vaccine arm were drawn from COV1001, a multicentre, randomized, double-blind, placebo-controlled phase I-IIa trial testing Ad26.COV2.S in healthy adults. Dosing of Ad26.COV2.S was intramuscular, at either 5x10^10 or 1x10^11 viral particles, delivered as one shot or as two shots spaced 56 days apart. Investigators remained blinded to trial group allocation during experiments and outcome assessment. The TCR-sequenced set comprised approximately 32 samples: 19 Ad26.COV2.S vaccine recipients, 5 placebo recipients and 8 SARS-CoV-2 convalescent individuals. Sequencing of the TCRbeta repertoire served to evaluate the specificity and breadth of SARS-CoV-2-reactive T cell receptors following Ad26.COV2.S vaccination. Participants in the trial were split at random into five groups of five each, receiving low-dose or high-dose Ad26.COV2.S once or twice, or else placebo on both occasions.

Reading the label with the study, this specimen's treatment or condition is: roughly 19 received Ad26.COV2.S at low or high dose, single or two shots; several received placebo; per-sample allocation not given. Repertoires of vaccine and placebo recipients were sequenced from samples collected on day 63 after the first injection. In Cohort 1b, 25 adults aged 18-55 years were enrolled at a single site in Boston, USA, between 29 July and 7 August 2020. Ad26.COV2.S was a replication-incompetent adenovirus type 26 vector that expressed a prefusion-stabilized SARS-CoV-2 spike protein derived from the original Wuhan strain. Findings and caveats that apply to the study as a whole: Vaccine and placebo recipients had comparable non-spike TCR breadth, which fits with the vaccine containing only spike. The study lacked the statistical power to compare responses across vaccine doses or regimens. Compared with placebo recipients, Ad26.COV2.S recipients showed higher spike-specific TCR breadth (P = 0.0014). Substantial breadth of spike-specific CD8+ and CD4+ T cell responses was reported after vaccination. It was noted by the authors that total T cell responses may have been underestimated by the TCR breadth and depth analyses.

Details on this clone: This receptor's antigen is unknown. Within one base of it there is no much larger clone, and no base qualities were kept.

The immunoSEQ Assay was the method used to sequence TCRbeta CDR3 regions. After extraction, genomic DNA underwent amplification by bias-controlled multiplex PCR, followed by high-throughput sequencing. As for the original processing: Collapsing and filtering of sequences were performed to quantify the absolute abundance of each unique TCRbeta CDR3 region. T cell fraction was estimated by normalization of TCRbeta template counts to usable DNA, with usable DNA being measured through amplification of reference genes present in all nucleated cells. Repertoire TCRs were annotated as SARS-CoV-2-specific by exact matching of V gene, CDR3 amino acid sequence and J gene to a known reactive TCR set. The reference SARS-CoV-2 TCR set was derived from MIRA and filtered for enrichment in COVID-19-positive ImmuneCODE repertoires, a step that removed public or cross-reactive TCRs. Based on the MIRA antigens, annotated TCRs were further analysed at the level of specific ORF or position within ORF. Depth was the summed frequency of annotated unique rearrangements, while breadth was defined as annotated unique rearrangements over total unique productive rearrangements. TCR breadth was compared between groups using two-sided Wilcoxon rank-sum tests. TCRdb holds this immuneACCESS table with in-frame rearrangements only. Some clones are missing; in checked studies, unresolved V genes explain under half, and the rest has no known cause. The V and J calls and clone size were taken over from that table, and D and trimming were inferred from the DNA. The sample table lists about 250,000 clones, around 87% of them with a count of one. Approximately 3.3% of the sample rests with the top ten.

This TCR was sampled from a person aged 18-60 years who received the Ad26.COV2.S COVID-19 vaccine or a placebo. The source was peripheral blood, collected in a trial of Ad26.COV2.S vaccine versus placebo.

For the CDR3, the sequence is CASSADQGHSGNTIYF. The DNA is TGTGCCAGTAGTGCCGATCAGGGGCACTCTGGAAACACCATATATTTT. This sequence uses TRBV19 and TRBJ1-3, with TRBD1 perhaps the D gene, on 6 matching bases. From the germline V gene (reference sequence), CDR1 is LNHDA and CDR2 is SQIVND. Between the V and J ends, shortened by 5 bases and 0 bases respectively, the junction contains 14 bases. Reading from cysteine to phenylalanine, the CDR3 counts 16 amino acids. Solely the CDR3 DNA is kept, with 48 bases framed from the first base.